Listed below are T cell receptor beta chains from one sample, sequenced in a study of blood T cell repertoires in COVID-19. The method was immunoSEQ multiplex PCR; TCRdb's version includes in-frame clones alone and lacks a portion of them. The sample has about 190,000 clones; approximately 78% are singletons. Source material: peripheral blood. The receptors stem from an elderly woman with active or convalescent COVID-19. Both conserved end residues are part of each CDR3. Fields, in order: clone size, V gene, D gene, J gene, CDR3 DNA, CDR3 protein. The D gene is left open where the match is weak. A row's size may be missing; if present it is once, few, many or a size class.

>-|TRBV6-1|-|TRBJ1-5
TGTGCCAGCAGTGAGAGGACTGTTAGCAATCAGCCCCAGCATTTT
CASSERTVSNQPQHF
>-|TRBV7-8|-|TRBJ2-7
TGTGCCAGCAGCCATCAGGTTACGGTCGACGAGCAGTACTTC
CASSHQVTVDEQYF
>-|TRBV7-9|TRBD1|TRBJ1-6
TGTGCCAGCAGCACCCTGACAGGGGGCTTTACACCCCTCCACTTT
CASSTLTGGFTPLHF
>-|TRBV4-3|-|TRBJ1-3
TGCGCCAGCAGCCAAGAACGGCCAGGCTCTGGAAACACCATATATTTT
CASSQERPGSGNTIYF
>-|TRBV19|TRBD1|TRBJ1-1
TGTGCCAGTAGTTCAAGGACAGGGGTAAACACTGAAGCTTTCTTT
CASSSRTGVNTEAFF
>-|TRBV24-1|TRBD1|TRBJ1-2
TGTGCCACCAGTGAGCCAGGGGGCTCGGATGGCTACACCTTC
CATSEPGGSDGYTF
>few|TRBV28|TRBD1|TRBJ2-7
TGTGCCAGCAGGGGCCGGGACAGGGGTAGTGAGCAGTACTTC
CASRGRDRGSEQYF
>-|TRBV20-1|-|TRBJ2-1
TGCAGTGCACAAAATGAGCAGTTCTTC
CSAQNEQFF
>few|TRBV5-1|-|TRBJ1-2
TGCGCCAGCAGCTTGGGGTCGGTTTCTACGCAAGATGGCTACACCTTC
CASSLGSVSTQDGYTF
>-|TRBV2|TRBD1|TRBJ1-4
TGTGCCAGCAGAACAGGGGGCAGTGAAAAACTGTTTTTT
CASRTGGSEKLFF
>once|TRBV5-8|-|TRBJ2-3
TGTGCCAGCAGCTCGGGACTGGATTTCGATACGCAGTATTTT
CASSSGLDFDTQYF
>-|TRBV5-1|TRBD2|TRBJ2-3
TGCGCCAGCAGCTTGGCCCCGGGGGGATCCGGCACAGATACGCAGTATTTT
CASSLAPGGSGTDTQYF
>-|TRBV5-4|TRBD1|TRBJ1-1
TGTGCCAGCAGCTTGAGACAGGGTCGGGGCACTGAAGCTTTCTTT
CASSLRQGRGTEAFF
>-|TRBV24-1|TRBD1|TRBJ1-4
TGTGCCACCAGTGACCTACAGGGGTCTAATGAAAAACTGTTTTTT
CATSDLQGSNEKLFF
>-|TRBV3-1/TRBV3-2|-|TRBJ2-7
TGTGCCAGCAGCCGGCCTACAGGGATCCCCTACGAGCAGTACTTC
CASSRPTGIPYEQYF
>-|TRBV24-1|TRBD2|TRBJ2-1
TGTGCCACCGGGGGACTAGCGGGCGACAATGAGCAGTTCTTC
CATGGLAGDNEQFF
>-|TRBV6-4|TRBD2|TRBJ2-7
TGTGCCAGCAGTCCTGAAGCGGGGGGGCCCCACGAGCAGTACTTC
CASSPEAGGPHEQYF
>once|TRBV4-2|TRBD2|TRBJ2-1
TGTGCCAGCAGCCAACGTCATATGATTAGCGGGGGGGTGTACAATGAGCAGTTCTTC
CASSQRHMISGGVYNEQFF
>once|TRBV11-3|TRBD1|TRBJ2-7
TGTGCCAGCAGCCGTGGGGCGTCGGGGACAGAGCACTTC
CASSRGASGTEHF
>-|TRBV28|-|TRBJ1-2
TGTGCCAGCAGTTTTGGTACAGCCATCAGTGAGGGCTACACCTTC
CASSFGTAISEGYTF
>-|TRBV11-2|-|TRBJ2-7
TGTGCCAGCAGCTTAGACAGGGGAGGGCTCGAGCAGTACTTC
CASSLDRGGLEQYF
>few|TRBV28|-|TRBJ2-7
TGTGCCAGCAGTTTATCGAACAGACCTCCCTACGAGCAGTACTTC
CASSLSNRPPYEQYF
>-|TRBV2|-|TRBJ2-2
TGTGCCAGCAGCCGGGACATCGGGGAGCTGTTTTTT
CASSRDIGELFF
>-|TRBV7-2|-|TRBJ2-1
TGTGCCAGCAGCCCGGAGGGGTTTTCCTACAATGAGCAGTTCTTC
CASSPEGFSYNEQFF
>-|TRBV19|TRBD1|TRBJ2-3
TGTGCCAGTAGTGACAGGGGCCGGGTGGATACGCAGTATTTT
CASSDRGRVDTQYF
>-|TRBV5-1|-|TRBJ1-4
TGCGCCAGCAGCTCTTCGGGAGTCGAAAAACTGTTTTTT
CASSSSGVEKLFF
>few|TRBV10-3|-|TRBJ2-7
TGTGCCATCAGTGAAGGGGGTGCCAGCTCCTACGAGCAGTACTTC
CAISEGGASSYEQYF
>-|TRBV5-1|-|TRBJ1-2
TGCGCCAGCAGCTTGTCGGCTAACTATGGCTACACCTTC
CASSLSANYGYTF
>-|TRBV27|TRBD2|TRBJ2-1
TGTGCCAGCAGTCGGACTAGCGGGGGGGCCAGCAATGAGCAGTTCTTC
CASSRTSGGASNEQFF
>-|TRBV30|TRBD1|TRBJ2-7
TGTGCCTGGAGTCGCCGGGACAGGGACTACGAGCAGTACTTC
CAWSRRDRDYEQYF
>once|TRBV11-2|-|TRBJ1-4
TGTGCCAGCAGCTTTACAGGTAATGAAAAACTGTTTTTT
CASSFTGNEKLFF
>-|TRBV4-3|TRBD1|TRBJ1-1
TGCGCCAGCAGCCATTTACAGGGGGATAATGAAGCTTTCTTT
CASSHLQGDNEAFF
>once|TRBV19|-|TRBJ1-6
TGTGCCAGTACCCGGGGAATGGATTCACCCCTCCACTTT
CASTRGMDSPLHF
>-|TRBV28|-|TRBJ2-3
TGTGCCAGCCTGGTGGGGGGTAGCACAGATACGCAGTATTTT
CASLVGGSTDTQYF
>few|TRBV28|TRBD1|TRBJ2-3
TGTGCCAGCAGCGCCGGGACAGGGGGCACAGATACGCAGTATTTT
CASSAGTGGTDTQYF
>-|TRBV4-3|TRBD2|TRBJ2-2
TGCGCCAGCAGCCAAGATTGGCGGGGGACCGGGGAGCTGTTTTTT
CASSQDWRGTGELFF
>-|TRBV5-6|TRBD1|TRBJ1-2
TGTGCCAGCAGACAGGGGGCCTATGGCTACACCTTC
CASRQGAYGYTF
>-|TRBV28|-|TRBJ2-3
TGTGCCAGCAGATCGAGAGGGTCGGGCACAGATACGCAGTATTTT
CASRSRGSGTDTQYF
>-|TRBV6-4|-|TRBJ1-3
TGTGCCAGCAGTGACCCCCCCGCGGAGATGAGAAACACCATATATTTT
CASSDPPAEMRNTIYF
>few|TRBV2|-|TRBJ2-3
TGTGCCAGCAGGGCCCCAGACACAGATACGCAGTATTTT
CASRAPDTDTQYF
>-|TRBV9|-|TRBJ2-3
TGTGCCAGCAGCGTAACGGGAAATCCGACAGATACGCAGTATTTT
CASSVTGNPTDTQYF
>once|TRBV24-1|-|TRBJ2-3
TGTGCCACCAGTGCAAGAAATATACAGGTTTTCACAGATACGCAGTATTTT
CATSARNIQVFTDTQYF
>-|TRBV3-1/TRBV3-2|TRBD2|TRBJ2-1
TGTGCCAGCAGCGCGACTAGCGGGGGGGCCCACAATGAGCAGTTCTTC
CASSATSGGAHNEQFF
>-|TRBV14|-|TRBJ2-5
TGTGCCAGCAGCCAGTTTTTACAAGAGACCCAGTACTTC
CASSQFLQETQYF
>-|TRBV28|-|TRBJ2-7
TGTGCCAGCAGTTTATGGGGAGTCCACGAGCAGTACTTC
CASSLWGVHEQYF
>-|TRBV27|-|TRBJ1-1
TGTGCCAGCAGTACAGACAGTATTACTGAAGCTTTCTTT
CASSTDSITEAFF
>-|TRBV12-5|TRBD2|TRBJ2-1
TGTGCTAGTGGTTTAGGACTAGCGGAAAACAATGAGCAGTTCTTC
CASGLGLAENNEQFF
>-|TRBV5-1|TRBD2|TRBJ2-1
TGCGCCAGCAGCTTGGACGGGGGGGCGTCCTACAATGAGCAGTTCTTC
CASSLDGGASYNEQFF
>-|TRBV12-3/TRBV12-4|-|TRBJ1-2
TGTGCCAGCAGTTTACGGGGTGGCTACACCTTC
CASSLRGGYTF
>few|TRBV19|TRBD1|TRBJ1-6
TGTGCCAGTAGTTCCGGACCGGGACAGGGTAATTCACCCCTCCACTTT
CASSSGPGQGNSPLHF
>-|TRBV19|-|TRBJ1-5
TGTGCCAGTAGCGCGGGGTTATTTGGCAATCAGCCCCAGCATTTT
CASSAGLFGNQPQHF
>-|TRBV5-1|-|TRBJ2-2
TGCGCCAGCAGCTTGGGCGGGGCAACCACCGGGGAGCTGTTTTTT
CASSLGGATTGELFF